These 8 T cell receptor beta chains share one sample of origin, sequenced in a study of T cell clonotyping in hematopoietic cell transplantation. Method: immunoSEQ multiplex PCR; TCRdb's copy keeps in-frame clones and lacks some. Of about 9,400 clones in the sample, almost 80% were seen once. Material: PBMCs, obtained 180 days after allogeneic stem cell transplant. These receptors originate from a male patient aged 35-50 years who had an allogeneic stem cell transplant from a related donor, so the T cells may come from the graft donor. Some clones in this sample may be carry-over from other donors' samples.

The V gene is TRBV18, the J gene TRBJ2-2, with a possible D match to TRBD1 (6 bases). V dropped 2 bases and J dropped 7 bases, with 8 bases sitting between them. This CDR3 comprises 13 residues. The germline V gene has CDR1 KGHSH and CDR2 LQKENI. CDR3 nucleotides: TGTGCCAGCTCACCAGGGGGCCTCGGGGAGCTGTTTTTT. Translation: CASSPGGLGELFF.

This rearrangement joins TRBV28 to TRBJ1-5; 7 positions match TRBD1. The CDR3 has 15 amino acids. The germline gives CDR1 MDHEN, CDR2 SYDVKM. V dropped 5 bases and J dropped 6; count of bases not matched to a gene: 10. The CDR3 spells CASSLPTGRVQPQHF. In nucleotides, the CDR3 is TGTGCCAGCAGTCTACCGACAGGGAGGGTTCAGCCCCAGCATTTT. Together with reference TRBV28 and TRBJ1-5, the CDR3 gives the full variable domain: DVKVTQSSRYLVKRTGEKVFLECVQDMDHENMFWYRQDPGLGLRLIYFSYDVKMKEKGDIPEGYSVSREKKERFSLILESASTNQTSMYLCASSLPTGRVQPQHFGDGTRLSIL.

The genes are TRBV5-1 and TRBJ2-7, with 8 bases aligning to TRBD1. The germline V gene has CDR1 SGHRS and CDR2 YFSETQ. Losses at the gene ends were 7 bases for V and 1 base for J; bases not matched to a gene: 7. There are 14 residues in the CDR3. The CDR3 coding sequence is TGCGCCAGCGTCCGGACAGGGAGATCCTACGAGCAGTACTTC. Its protein is CASVRTGRSYEQYF.

The chain's CDR3 is CASSQAAGDEQYF. CDR3 DNA: TGCGCCAGCAGCCAAGCGGCGGGGGACGAGCAGTACTTC. The gene calls are TRBV4-3 and TRBJ2-7, with TRBD2 matching 7 bases. Germline CDR1 and CDR2: LGHNA and YSLEER. This CDR3 comprises 13 residues. Losses at the gene ends were 1 base for V and 5 bases for J; bases not matched to a gene: 2.

This sequence joins TRBV7-2 and TRBJ1-5; unclear D gene. Deletions cut 2 bases from V and 4 bases from J, with 9 bases between. Germline CDR1 reads SGHTA; CDR2 reads FQGNSA. This CDR3 has 14 amino acids. CDR3 sequence: CASSLRAGNQPQHF. CDR3 nucleotide sequence: TGTGCCAGCAGCTTACGGGCGGGGAATCAGCCCCAGCATTTT.

The V call is TRBV29-1, the J call TRBJ2-1; 8 nucleotides agree with TRBD2. Germline CDR1 is SQVTM and CDR2 is ANQGSEA. J was trimmed by 2 bases and V by 6 bases; bases with no gene match: 6. This CDR3 has 14 residues. The CDR3 DNA reads TGCAGCGTCAAAGCGGGGGTGGCCTACAATGAGCAGTTCTTC. Protein sequence: CSVKAGVAYNEQFF.

The chain links TRBV4-3 to TRBJ2-1; D is perhaps TRBD1 (6 bases). CDR3 length: 14 amino acids. V was shortened by 2 bases and J by 12 bases, with 17 bases between the two germline ends. CDR1 and CDR2 from the germline V gene are LGHNA and YSLEER. Here the CDR3 DNA reads TGCGCCAGCAGCCAAATACAGGGCACTCCAGGGCAGTTCTTC. Translation gives CASSQIQGTPGQFF.

The chain uses TRBV28 and TRBJ1-4, with TRBD1 matching 7 bases. Trimming took 5 bases from V and 5 from J; bases not matched to a gene: 8. From germline, CDR1 is MDHEN and CDR2 SYDVKM. The CDR3 has 15 amino acids. DNA of the CDR3: TGTGCCAGCAGTCAATGGACAGGAACAAATGAAAAACTGTTTTTT. It encodes CASSQWTGTNEKLFF.